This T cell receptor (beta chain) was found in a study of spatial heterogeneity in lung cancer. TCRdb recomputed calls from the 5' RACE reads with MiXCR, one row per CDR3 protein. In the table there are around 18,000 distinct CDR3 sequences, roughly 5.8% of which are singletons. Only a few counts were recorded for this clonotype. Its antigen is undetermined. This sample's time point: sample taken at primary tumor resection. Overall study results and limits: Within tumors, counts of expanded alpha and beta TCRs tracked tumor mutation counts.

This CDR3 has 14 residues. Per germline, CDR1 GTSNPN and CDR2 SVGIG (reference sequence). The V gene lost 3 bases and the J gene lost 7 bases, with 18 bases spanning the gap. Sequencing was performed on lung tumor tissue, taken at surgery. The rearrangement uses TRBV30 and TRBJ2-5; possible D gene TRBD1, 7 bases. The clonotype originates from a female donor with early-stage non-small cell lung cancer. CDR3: CAWSPRGARGTQYF. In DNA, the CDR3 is TGTGCCTGGAGCCCCAGGGGGGCGAGGGGGACCCAGTACTTC. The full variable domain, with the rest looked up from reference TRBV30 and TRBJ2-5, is SQTIHQWPATLVQPVGSPLSLECTVEGTSNPNLYWYRQAAGRGLQLLFYSVGIGQISSEVPQNLSASRPQDRQFILSSKKLLLSDSGFYLCAWSPRGARGTQYFGPGTRLLVL.